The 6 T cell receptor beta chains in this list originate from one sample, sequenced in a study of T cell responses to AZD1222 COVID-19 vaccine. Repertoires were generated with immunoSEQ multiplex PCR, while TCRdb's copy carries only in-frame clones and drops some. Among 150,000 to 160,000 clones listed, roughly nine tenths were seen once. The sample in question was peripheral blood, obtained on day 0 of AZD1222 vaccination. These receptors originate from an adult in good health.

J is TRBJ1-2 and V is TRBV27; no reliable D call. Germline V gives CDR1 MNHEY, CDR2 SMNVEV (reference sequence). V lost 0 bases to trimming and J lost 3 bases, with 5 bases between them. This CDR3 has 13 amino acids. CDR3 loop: CASSLSGYYGYTF. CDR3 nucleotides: TGTGCCAGCAGTTTATCCGGGTACTATGGCTACACCTTC.

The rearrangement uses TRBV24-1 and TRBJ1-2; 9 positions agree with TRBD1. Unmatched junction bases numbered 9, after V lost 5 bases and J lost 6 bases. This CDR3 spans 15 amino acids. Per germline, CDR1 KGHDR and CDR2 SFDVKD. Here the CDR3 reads CATSAKGQGDNGYTF. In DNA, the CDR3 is TGTGCCACCAGTGCTAAGGGACAGGGTGACAATGGCTACACCTTC.

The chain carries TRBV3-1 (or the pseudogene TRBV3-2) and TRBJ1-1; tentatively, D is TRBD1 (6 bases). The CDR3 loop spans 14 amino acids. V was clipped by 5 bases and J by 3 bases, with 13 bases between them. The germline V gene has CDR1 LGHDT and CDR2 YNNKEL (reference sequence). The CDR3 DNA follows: TGTGCCAGCAGCAACAGGGATAGGGACACTGAAGCTTTCTTT. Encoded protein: CASSNRDRDTEAFF.

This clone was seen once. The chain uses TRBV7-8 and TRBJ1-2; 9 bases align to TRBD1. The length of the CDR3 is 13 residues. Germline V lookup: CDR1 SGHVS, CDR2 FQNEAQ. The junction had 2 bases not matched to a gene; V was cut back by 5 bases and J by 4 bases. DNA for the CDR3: TGTGCCAGCAGCAAACAGGGGGCCTATGGCTACACCTTC. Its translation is CASSKQGAYGYTF.

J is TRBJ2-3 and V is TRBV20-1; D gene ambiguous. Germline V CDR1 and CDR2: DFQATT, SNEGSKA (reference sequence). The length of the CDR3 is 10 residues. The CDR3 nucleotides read TGCACCCGTGTCCGAGATACGCAGTATTTT. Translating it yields CTRVRDTQYF.

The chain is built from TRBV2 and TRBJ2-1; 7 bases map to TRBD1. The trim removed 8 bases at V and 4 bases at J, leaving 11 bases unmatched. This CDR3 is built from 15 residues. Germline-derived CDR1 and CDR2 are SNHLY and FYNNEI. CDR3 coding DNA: TGTGCCAGCGACGGAACAGGGGACCCTTACAATGAGCAGTTCTTC. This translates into CASDGTGDPYNEQFF.